These 23 T cell receptor beta chains originate from one sample sequenced in a study of T cell repertoires in cytomegalovirus infection. These receptors lack a known antigen. TCRdb redid the calling of the reads with MiXCR, one entry per CDR3 protein. The data hold hundreds of thousands of distinct CDR3 sequences, with around 30% observed a single time. The sequencing used cultured PBMCs, collected from culture after CMV antigen stimulation. These receptors were obtained from a human donor in good health (CMV status not recorded). Some clones in this sample may be carry-over from other donors' samples.

The chain recombines TRBV7-8 with TRBJ2-1; TRBD2 aligns across 13 bases. V was pared by 5 bases and J by 8 bases, with 6 bases of the junction left unmatched. The CDR3 loop spans 15 amino acids. Per germline, CDR1 SGHVS and CDR2 FQNEAQ. The CDR3 DNA reads TGTGCCAGCAGCCTGTCGGGACTAGCGGGATATGAGCAGTTCTTC. Protein sequence: CASSLSGLAGYEQFF.

The chain is built from TRBV20-1 and TRBJ1-4; D ambiguous. The CDR3 loop spans 15 amino acids. Germline V gene data show CDR1 as DFQATT and CDR2 as SNEGSKA (reference sequence). Trimming left V 0 bases short and J 6 bases short, with 14 bases between. The CDR3 DNA reads TGCAGTGCTAGAGAATTTAGGACCTCAGATGAAAAACTGTTTTTT. This gives the protein CSAREFRTSDEKLFF.

This clonotype showed up many times. The chain is built from TRBV12-5 and TRBJ1-6; 8 positions match TRBD1. In germline, CDR1 is LGHNT, CDR2 FRNRAP. Germline trimming cut 1 base from V and 5 bases from J; bases unmatched to any gene: 13. The CDR3 is 19 amino acids. The CDR3 DNA reads as TGTGCTAGTGGTTTGGCGGTGTCCACCGGGACAGGAGATAATTCACCCCTCCACTTT. Protein product: CASGLAVSTGTGDNSPLHF.

This clonotype was observed a few times. The chain carries TRBV7-2 and TRBJ2-7, with D possibly matching TRBD2 (5 bases). Germline CDR1 SGHTA, CDR2 FQGNSA. The CDR3 is 14 amino acids. Trimming removed 5 bases from V and 5 bases from J, with 16 bases in between. Written as DNA, the CDR3 is TGTGCCAGCAGCGGTCGACTAAGTAGCCACGAGCAGTACTTC. Amino acids: CASSGRLSSHEQYF.

This clonotype came up a few times. This chain connects TRBV7-9 to TRBJ2-7, with 7 bases identical to TRBD1. The V segment lost 11 bases and the J segment 4 bases; nucleotides outside the gene matches: 5. Per germline, CDR1 SEHNR and CDR2 FQNEAQ (reference sequence). This CDR3 contains 11 residues. CDR3 bases: TGTGCCCTCCACAGGGGATACGAGCAGTACTTC. This sequence encodes CALHRGYEQYF.

The chain couples TRBV7-2 to TRBJ2-1, with 14 bases that match TRBD2. Trimming cost V 4 bases and J 14 bases; bases outside gene matches: 10. The CDR3 loop spans 15 amino acids. Germline CDR1 is SGHTA and CDR2 is FQGNSA. Written as DNA, the CDR3 is TGTGCCAGCAGCTACGGACTAGCGGGGGGAAATCGTGAGTTCTTC. Its translation is CASSYGLAGGNREFF. The whole variable domain, remainder taken from reference TRBV7-2 and TRBJ2-1, is GAGVSQSPSNKVTEKGKDVELRCDPISGHTALYWYRQSLGQGLEFLIYFQGNSAPDKSGLPSDRFSAERTGGSVSTLTIQRTQQEDSAVYLCASSYGLAGGNREFFGPGTRLTVL.

This chain joins TRBV4-1 and TRBJ2-3; 7 bases are shared with TRBD2. Per germline, CDR1 MGHRA and CDR2 YSYEKL. V lost 1 base and J lost 2; bases outside the gene matches: 9. The CDR3 totals 17 residues. The CDR3 DNA sequence: TGCGCCAGCAGCCAAGGAGAACGGGAGGTACTCACAGATACGCAGTATTTT. Its translation: CASSQGEREVLTDTQYF.

The rearrangement joins TRBV28 to TRBJ2-1; D gene ambiguous. The CDR3 runs 13 residues. V was trimmed by 9 bases and J by 10 bases, leaving 19 bases between them. Germline values: CDR1 MDHEN, CDR2 SYDVKM. The CDR3, as DNA: TGTGCCAGTAGTGTCGGGCCCCGGATCGAGCAGTTCTTC. Its protein product is CASSVGPRIEQFF.

V gene TRBV24-1 combines with J gene TRBJ2-1; 7 bases map to TRBD1. The length of the CDR3 is 17 residues. Trimming took 4 bases from V and 0 from J; bases not matched to a gene: 8. Germline V gene lookup returns CDR1 KGHDR and CDR2 SFDVKD. The CDR3 bases are TGTGCCACCAGTGAACAAACAGGGGTGGGCTCCTACAATGAGCAGTTCTTC. Translation gives CATSEQTGVGSYNEQFF.

V usage is TRBV18 and J usage is TRBJ2-2; D is unresolved. Trimming removed 3 bases at V and 0 bases at J, with 11 bases between. The germline V gene encodes CDR1 KGHSH and CDR2 LQKENI. The CDR3 loop spans 16 amino acids. The CDR3 nucleotides are TGTGCCAGCTCACCCAAACAGCTTACGAACACCGGGGAGCTGTTTTTT. Residues: CASSPKQLTNTGELFF.

The genes are TRBV5-4 and TRBJ2-7, with D maybe TRBD1 (6 bases). Germline lookup yields CDR1 SGHNT and CDR2 YYREEE (reference sequence). This CDR3 is 15 amino acids long. V was clipped by 4 bases and J by 2 bases, with 16 bases between them. As DNA, the CDR3 is TGTGCCAGCAGCGACATCTCAGGGGTCGCCTACGAGCAGTACTTC. Its translation: CASSDISGVAYEQYF.

The J gene is TRBJ2-1, the V gene TRBV20-1; 9 bases are shared with TRBD2. This CDR3 region has 14 residues. The germline gives CDR1 DFQATT, CDR2 SNEGSKA (reference sequence). The trim removed 5 bases at V and 8 bases at J, leaving 10 bases unmatched. The CDR3 DNA is TGCAGTGCTGGGACCGGGACTAGCTTCGATGAGCAGTTCTTC. Encoded protein: CSAGTGTSFDEQFF.

In this sample, this clonotype turned up a few times. This sequence joins TRBV6-1 and TRBJ2-3; TRBD1 or TRBD2 may be the D gene (5 bases each). The CDR3 runs to 14 residues. V shed 9 bases and J shed 2 bases, with 15 bases lying between them. Germline V gene data show CDR1 as MNHNS and CDR2 as SASEGT. The DNA for the CDR3 is TGTGCCAGTTGGGACCACAGATTCACAGATACGCAGTATTTT. It yields the protein CASWDHRFTDTQYF.

This clonotype was seen ten or more times. This rearrangement joins TRBV7-2 to TRBJ2-1, with TRBD2 as a possible D gene (6 bases). The V end lost 5 bases, the J end lost 2 bases, and 16 bases lay between the germline ends. The CDR3 runs to 16 residues. CDR1 is SGHTA and CDR2 is FQGNSA in the germline V gene. This CDR3 is CASSPGLPVAYNEQFF. Written as DNA, the CDR3 is TGTGCCAGCAGCCCGGGACTCCCCGTAGCCTACAATGAGCAGTTCTTC.

This clonotype has more than one count but fewer than ten. V gene TRBV4-1 combines with J gene TRBJ1-3; TRBD1 is a possible D gene (5 bases). The ends were cut back, 7 bases at V and 3 bases at J, with 10 bases in the middle. The CDR3 extends over 13 amino acids. The germline CDR1 and CDR2 sequences are MGHRA and YSYEKL. The CDR3 protein is CASTGTLGNTIYF. DNA of the CDR3: TGCGCCAGCACAGGGACCCTTGGAAACACCATATATTTT.

The chain recombines TRBV19 with TRBJ1-2; D possibly corresponds to TRBD1 (5 bases). The CDR3 length is 13 residues. The germline V and J ends were trimmed by 7 bases and 3 bases, with 12 bases remaining between them. Germline CDR1 is LNHDA and CDR2 is SQIVND (reference sequence). The CDR3 nucleotides read TGTGCCAGTACGCGGACAAAAGACTATGGCTACACCTTC. It is translated as CASTRTKDYGYTF.

V and J are TRBV9 and TRBJ2-1; D remains ambiguous. CDR3 length: 14 residues. Looked up from germline, CDR1 is SGDLS and CDR2 is YYNGEE. Trimming took 7 bases from V and 8 from J, leaving 19 bases between them. CDR3 sequence reads: CASCMGGLVDEQFF. CDR3 DNA: TGTGCCAGCTGCATGGGTGGCCTGGTTGATGAGCAGTTCTTC.

This clonotype came up many times. The chain uses TRBV7-2 and TRBJ2-7; D possibly corresponds to TRBD1 (6 bases). The CDR3 is 15 residues long. The V and J ends lost 5 bases and 2 bases respectively, with 16 bases between them. Germline-derived CDR1 and CDR2 are SGHTA and FQGNSA. The CDR3: CASSLVGQKAYEQYF. In DNA, the CDR3 is TGTGCCAGCAGCCTAGTCGGACAGAAAGCCTACGAGCAGTACTTC.

This chain joins TRBV20-1 and TRBJ2-2, with 7 bases identical to TRBD2. V shed 6 bases and J 7 bases; nucleotides not matched to a gene: 11. The CDR3 is 14 amino acids. Germline assignment: CDR1 DFQATT and CDR2 SNEGSKA (reference sequence). The CDR3 region has the DNA TGCAGTGCCGTCCCCGGGACTAACGTCGGGGAGCTGTTTTTT. This sequence encodes CSAVPGTNVGELFF.

In this sample, this clonotype turned up a few times. V is TRBV20-1 and J is TRBJ1-5; D perhaps matches TRBD1 (5 bases). The CDR3 loop spans 15 amino acids. V lost 6 bases and J 7 bases, leaving 22 bases between the germline ends. The germline CDR1 and CDR2 sequences are DFQATT and SNEGSKA (reference sequence). CDR3 in DNA: TGCAGTGCACCTTATTGGGGCGCGGGAGACCAGCCCCAGCATTTT. Translation: CSAPYWGAGDQPQHF.

This clonotype was counted a few times. The CDR3 sequence: CASSQDPTSSYEQYF. The CDR3 region has the DNA TGCGCCAGCAGCCAAGATCCCACTAGCAGCTACGAGCAGTACTTC. This rearrangement joins TRBV4-1 to TRBJ2-7; tentatively, D is TRBD2 (6 bases). V was shortened by 0 bases and J by 3 bases, with 12 bases between the two germline ends. This CDR3 region has 15 residues. CDR1 is MGHRA, CDR2 YSYEKL, per germline.

This sequence joins TRBV12-3 or TRBV12-4 and TRBJ1-2; D gene unclear. Trimming shortened V by 2 bases and J by 7 bases, and 8 bases separated the two germline ends. This CDR3 is 12 amino acids long. CDR3 sequence (DNA): TGTGCCAGCAGTTTACTACGACCTGGCTACACCTTC. It is translated as CASSLLRPGYTF.

This clonotype was picked up a small number of times. The genes are TRBV7-6 and TRBJ1-6, with 8 bases identical to TRBD1. The CDR3 runs 16 residues. V was clipped by 5 bases and J by 8 bases; unmatched bases: 11. Germline values: CDR1 SGHVS, CDR2 FNYEAQ. CDR3 DNA sequence: TGTGCCAGCAGCAACCCAGGCAGGGGGCGGGATTCACCCCTCCACTTT. Translation: CASSNPGRGRDSPLHF.